This TCR beta chain is drawn from a study of blood T cell repertoires in COVID-19. Profiled with immunoSEQ multiplex PCR; TCRdb holds only in-frame clones, not every one. This sample carries hundreds of thousands of clones, 89% of them seen once, and the ten largest clones take roughly 6.5%. Trimming took 5 bases from V and 0 from J, leaving 17 bases between them. From germline, CDR1 is LGHNT and CDR2 FRNRAP. The CDR3 length is 16 residues. The sample comprised peripheral blood. This sequence was found in a man between 60 and 75 years old who had recovered from COVID-19. This chain links TRBV12-5 with TRBJ2-7; no clear D. This CDR3 is CASGRPLAVHSYEQYF. Written as DNA, the CDR3 is TGTGCTAGTGGTCGACCACTGGCGGTGCACTCCTACGAGCAGTACTTC. Supplemented by reference TRBV12-5 and TRBJ2-7, the full variable domain reads DARVTQTPRHKVTEMGQEVTMRCQPILGHNTVFWYRQTMMQGLELLAYFRNRAPLDDSGMPKDRFSAEMPDATLATLKIQPSEPRDSAVYFCASGRPLAVHSYEQYFGPGTRLTVT.